This T cell receptor beta chain was obtained from a study of spatial heterogeneity in lung cancer. Time point specified: sample taken at primary tumor resection. V lost 6 bases to trimming and J lost 8 bases; unmatched junction nucleotides: 3. The length of the CDR3 is 12 residues. Germline V gene lookup returns CDR1 LNHDA and CDR2 SQIVND (reference sequence). TCRdb reprocessed the 5' RACE reads via MiXCR and lists one record per CDR3 protein. The sample lists about 48,000 distinct CDR3 sequences; less than 6% were seen once. This clonotype occurred many times. The starting material was PBMCs, obtained at surgery. J is TRBJ2-1 and V is TRBV19; 8 bases are a match to TRBD1. This TCR came from a male donor with early-stage non-small cell lung cancer. Here the CDR3 DNA reads TGTGCCAGTAGCCGGACAGGGTATGAGCAGTTCTTC. This gives the protein CASSRTGYEQFF.